The 14 T cell receptor beta chains below were found in one sample sequenced in a study of blood T cell repertoires in COVID-19. The table came from immunoSEQ multiplex PCR; TCRdb's copy has only in-frame clones and leaves some out. The sample includes some 220,000 clones, about 79% seen only once; the top ten take about 1.3%. The sequencing input was PBMCs or T cells enriched from blood (not recorded which). The receptors here all came from a woman aged 40 to 50 with acute COVID-19.

This CDR3 is CAWNRGLLNQPQHF. CDR3 DNA: TGTGCCTGGAACAGGGGGCTACTCAATCAGCCCCAGCATTTT. The rearrangement joins TRBV30 to TRBJ1-5; 9 nucleotides match TRBD1. V lost 4 bases, J lost 3 bases, and 4 bases stayed unmatched. The CDR3 loop spans 14 amino acids. From germline, CDR1 is GTSNPN and CDR2 SVGIG (reference sequence).

V and J are TRBV28 and TRBJ1-2; 12 bases align to TRBD1. V was clipped by 1 base and J by 5 bases; unmatched bases: 8. The CDR3 loop spans 17 amino acids. Germline-derived CDR1 and CDR2 are MDHEN and SYDVKM. CDR3 in amino acids: CASSLSGTGGVFYGYTF. As DNA, the CDR3 is TGTGCCAGCAGTTTATCCGGGACAGGGGGCGTGTTTTATGGCTACACCTTC.

The chain uses TRBV3-1 (or the pseudogene TRBV3-2) and TRBJ1-3; 7 bases align to TRBD1. V shed 3 bases and J 1 base; nucleotides not matched to a gene: 0. Germline values: CDR1 LGHDT, CDR2 YNNKEL (reference sequence). The CDR3 contains 14 residues. CDR3 nucleotide sequence: TGTGCCAGCAGCCAGACAGGGTCTGGAAACACCATATATTTT. It codes for CASSQTGSGNTIYF.

V is TRBV19 and J is TRBJ1-5; tentatively, D is TRBD1 (6 bases). Germline V gene sequence: CDR1 LNHDA, CDR2 SQIVND (reference sequence). Trimming removed 1 base from V and 9 bases from J, with 13 bases in between. The CDR3 covers 14 residues. CDR3 loop: CASSIAQGQGPQHF. The CDR3 nucleotides read TGTGCCAGTAGTATAGCACAGGGTCAGGGGCCCCAGCATTTT.

As DNA, the CDR3 is TGTGCCAGCAGCCGACAGGGGGCGAAGGAAGCTTTCTTT. Encoded protein: CASSRQGAKEAFF. This chain connects TRBV12-3 or TRBV12-4 to TRBJ1-1, with TRBD1 identical over 10 bases. V gave up 6 bases and J gave up 8 bases; unmatched junction bases: 6. The CDR3 extends over 13 amino acids.

There are a few counts of this clone. The genes are TRBV6-2 or TRBV6-3 and TRBJ2-7; tentative D call: TRBD2 (5 bases). This CDR3 has 14 residues. Trimming left V 6 bases short and J 6 bases short, with 18 bases between. In germline, CDR1 is MNHEY, CDR2 SVGEGT. CDR3 sequence (DNA): TGTGCCAGCAGCGACGCGACTCCGAGCGGCGAGCAGTACTTC. Its translation: CASSDATPSGEQYF.

The CDR3 coding sequence is TGTGCCAGCAGCCAGGGGGGGAACACTGAAGCTTTCTTT. Its protein is CASSQGGNTEAFF. This chain uses TRBV7-9 with TRBJ1-1; TRBD1 aligns across 7 bases. The length of the CDR3 is 13 residues. V dropped 5 bases and J dropped 1; count of bases not matched to a gene: 1. The germline V gene has CDR1 SEHNR and CDR2 FQNEAQ (reference sequence).

J is TRBJ1-1 and V is TRBV11-3; 7 positions agree with TRBD1. V gave up 3 bases and J gave up 0 bases; unmatched junction bases: 19. This CDR3 has 20 residues. Germline V gives CDR1 SGHNT, CDR2 YENEEA. CDR3 loop: CASSFPDFWYRGQMNTEAFF. Here the CDR3 DNA reads TGTGCCAGCAGCTTCCCTGACTTCTGGTATAGGGGACAGATGAACACTGAAGCTTTCTTT.

Only a few counts were recorded for this clone. The chain has TRBV3-1 (or the pseudogene TRBV3-2) and TRBJ2-5, with 8 nucleotides matching TRBD1. The CDR3 contains 15 residues. Germline V gives CDR1 LGHDT, CDR2 YNNKEL (reference sequence). Losses at the gene ends were 6 bases for V and 7 bases for J; bases not matched to a gene: 13. This CDR3 reads CASRATGGPSGTQYF. CDR3 in DNA: TGTGCCAGCAGGGCAACAGGGGGACCAAGCGGGACCCAGTACTTC.

This clone was counted a few times. The gene calls are TRBV6-2 or TRBV6-3 and TRBJ2-5; 10 bases are shared with TRBD1. With V trimmed by 6 bases and J by 8 bases, 12 bases remained unmatched. Per germline, CDR1 MNHEY and CDR2 SVGEGT. The CDR3 consists of 15 residues. The CDR3 protein is CASSNPGTGDATQYF. CDR3 DNA: TGTGCCAGCAGCAATCCCGGGACAGGGGACGCCACCCAGTACTTC.

The chain joins TRBV20-1 to TRBJ1-1, with D unresolved. Germline CDR1 DFQATT, CDR2 SNEGSKA (reference sequence). V lost 4 bases to trimming and J lost 4 bases, with 7 bases between them. The CDR3 length is 11 residues. CDR3 sequence (DNA): TGCAGTGCTACAGCGGGCACTGAAGCTTTCTTT. It encodes CSATAGTEAFF.

This rearrangement joins TRBV30 to TRBJ2-3; TRBD2 is a possible D gene (5 bases). CDR3 length: 14 amino acids. The germline CDR1 and CDR2 sequences are GTSNPN and SVGIG (reference sequence). V lost 1 base and J lost 2, with 10 bases in between. CDR3 coding DNA: TGTGCCTGGAGTGCTGGACTGTACACAGATACGCAGTATTTT. This gives the protein CAWSAGLYTDTQYF.

The gene calls are TRBV28 and TRBJ1-2; D remains ambiguous. V was clipped by 2 bases and J by 4 bases, with 5 bases between them. The CDR3 loop spans 12 amino acids. Germline loops: CDR1 MDHEN, CDR2 SYDVKM. This CDR3 reads CASSLERYGYTF. The CDR3 nucleotides read TGTGCCAGCAGTTTAGAGCGCTATGGCTACACCTTC.

The rearrangement joins TRBV27 to TRBJ2-3, with D possibly matching TRBD1 (6 bases). Trimming left V 3 bases short and J 1 base short, with 11 bases between. This CDR3 contains 15 residues. Germline V gives CDR1 MNHEY, CDR2 SMNVEV (reference sequence). The CDR3 DNA is TGTGCCAGCAGTTTTTGGGCAGGGGGCACAGATACGCAGTATTTT. The encoded protein is CASSFWAGGTDTQYF.